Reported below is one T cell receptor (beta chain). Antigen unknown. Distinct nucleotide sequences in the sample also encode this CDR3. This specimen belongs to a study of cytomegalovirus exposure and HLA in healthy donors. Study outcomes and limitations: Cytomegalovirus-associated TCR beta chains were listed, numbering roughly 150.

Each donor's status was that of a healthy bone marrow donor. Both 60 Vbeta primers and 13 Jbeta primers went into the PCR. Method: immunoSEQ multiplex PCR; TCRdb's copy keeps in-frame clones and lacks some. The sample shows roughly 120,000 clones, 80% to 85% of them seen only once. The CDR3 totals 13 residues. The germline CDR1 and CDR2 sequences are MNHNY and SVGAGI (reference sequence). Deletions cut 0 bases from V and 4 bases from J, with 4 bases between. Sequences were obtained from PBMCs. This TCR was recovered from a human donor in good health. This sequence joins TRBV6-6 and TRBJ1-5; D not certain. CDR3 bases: TGTGCCAGCAGTTACTCTTTAAATCAGCCCCAGCATTTT. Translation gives CASSYSLNQPQHF.